These T cell receptor beta chains were read from a single sample in a study of STAT5B mutations in CD4+ large granular lymphocyte leukemia. Assay: immunoSEQ multiplex PCR; the TCRdb copy retains only in-frame clones and omits some. Counted here are around 35,000 clones, approximately 67% occurring once; the ten biggest clones make up around 1.7%. The sample comprised CD4+ T cells from blood buffy coats. The source is a human donor in good health. Both conserved end residues are part of each CDR3. D genes are given only for firm matches.

V gene	J gene	D gene	CDR3 protein
TRBV7-9	TRBJ2-3	-	CASSRGSATDTQYF
TRBV10-3	TRBJ2-3	-	CAIRNRESSDNTQYF
TRBV11-3	TRBJ2-3	-	CASSRTGQLITDTQYF
TRBV5-1	TRBJ2-3	TRBD1	CASSSSSGRGRTDTQYF
TRBV19	TRBJ1-1	-	CASSRRTETNTEAFF
TRBV10-2	TRBJ1-4	-	CASSEGVGHEKLFF
TRBV1	TRBJ2-1	-	CTSSQVKRGHNEQFF
TRBV7-2	TRBJ2-3	-	CASGFGTSGDTQYF
TRBV19	TRBJ1-1	-	CASSEERNTEAFF
TRBV7-2	TRBJ2-3	TRBD2	CASSPQTSVSTDTQYF
TRBV28	TRBJ2-1	-	CASNGDNSYNEQFF
TRBV11-3	TRBJ1-1	-	CASSLPKIGNTEAFF
TRBV14	TRBJ1-3	-	CASSPQGIGNTIYF
TRBV5-4	TRBJ2-5	TRBD2	CASRPSGGAHQETQYF
TRBV5-1	TRBJ1-1	-	CASSIQGGNEAFF
TRBV6-1	TRBJ1-2	-	CASSEANREYYGYTF
TRBV9	TRBJ1-1	-	CASSWDVTEAFF
TRBV13	TRBJ2-3	TRBD2	CASSSGLAGGLSTDTQYF